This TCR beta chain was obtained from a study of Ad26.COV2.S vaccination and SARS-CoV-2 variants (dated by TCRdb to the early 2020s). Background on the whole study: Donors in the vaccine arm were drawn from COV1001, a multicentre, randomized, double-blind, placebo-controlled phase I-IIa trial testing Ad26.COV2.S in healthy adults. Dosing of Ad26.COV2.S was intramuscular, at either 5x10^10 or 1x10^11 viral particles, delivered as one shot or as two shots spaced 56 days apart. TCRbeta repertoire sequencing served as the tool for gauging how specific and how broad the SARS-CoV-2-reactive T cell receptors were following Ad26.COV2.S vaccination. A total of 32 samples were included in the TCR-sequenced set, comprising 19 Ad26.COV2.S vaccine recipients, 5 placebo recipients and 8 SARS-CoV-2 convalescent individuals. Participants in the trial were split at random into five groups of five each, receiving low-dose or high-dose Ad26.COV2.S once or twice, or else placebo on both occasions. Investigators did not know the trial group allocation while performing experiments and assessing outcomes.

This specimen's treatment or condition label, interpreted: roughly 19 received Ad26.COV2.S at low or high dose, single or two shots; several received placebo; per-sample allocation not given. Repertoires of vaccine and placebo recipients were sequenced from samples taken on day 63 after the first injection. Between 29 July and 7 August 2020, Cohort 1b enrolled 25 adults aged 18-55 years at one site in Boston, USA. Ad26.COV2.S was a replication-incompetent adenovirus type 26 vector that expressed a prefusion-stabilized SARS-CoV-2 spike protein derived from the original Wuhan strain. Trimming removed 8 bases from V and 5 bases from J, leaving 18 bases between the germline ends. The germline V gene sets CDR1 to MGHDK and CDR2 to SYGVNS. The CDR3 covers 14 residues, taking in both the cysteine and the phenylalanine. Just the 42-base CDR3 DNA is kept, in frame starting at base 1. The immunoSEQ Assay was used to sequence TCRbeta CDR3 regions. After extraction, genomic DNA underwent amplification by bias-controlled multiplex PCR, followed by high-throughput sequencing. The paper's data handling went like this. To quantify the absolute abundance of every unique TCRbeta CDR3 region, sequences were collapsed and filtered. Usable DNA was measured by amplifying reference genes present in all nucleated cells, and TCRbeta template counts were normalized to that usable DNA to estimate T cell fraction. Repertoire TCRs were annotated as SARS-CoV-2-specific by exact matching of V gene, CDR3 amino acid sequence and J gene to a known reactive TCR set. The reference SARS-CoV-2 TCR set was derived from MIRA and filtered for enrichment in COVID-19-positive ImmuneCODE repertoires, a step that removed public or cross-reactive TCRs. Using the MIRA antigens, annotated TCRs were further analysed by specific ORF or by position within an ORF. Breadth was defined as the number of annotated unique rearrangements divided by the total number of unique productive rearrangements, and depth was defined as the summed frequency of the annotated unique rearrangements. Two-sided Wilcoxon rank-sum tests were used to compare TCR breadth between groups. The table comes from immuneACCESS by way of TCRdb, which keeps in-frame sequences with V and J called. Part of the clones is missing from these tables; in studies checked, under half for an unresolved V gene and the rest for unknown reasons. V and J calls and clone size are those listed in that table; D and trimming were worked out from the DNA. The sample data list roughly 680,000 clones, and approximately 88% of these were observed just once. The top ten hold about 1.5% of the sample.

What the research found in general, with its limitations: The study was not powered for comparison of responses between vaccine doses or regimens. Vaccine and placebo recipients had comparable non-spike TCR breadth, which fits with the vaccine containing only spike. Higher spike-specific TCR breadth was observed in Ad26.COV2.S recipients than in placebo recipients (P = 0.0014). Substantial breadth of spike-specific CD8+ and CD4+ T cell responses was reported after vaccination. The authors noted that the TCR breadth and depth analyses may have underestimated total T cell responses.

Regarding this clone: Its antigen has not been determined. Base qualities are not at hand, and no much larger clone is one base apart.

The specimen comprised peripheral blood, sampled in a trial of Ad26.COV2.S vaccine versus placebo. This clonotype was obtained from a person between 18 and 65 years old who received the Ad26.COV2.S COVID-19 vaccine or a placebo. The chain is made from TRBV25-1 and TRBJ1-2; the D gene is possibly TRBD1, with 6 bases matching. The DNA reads TGTGCCAGCCGCCCGACAGGCCAAGGGTATGGCTACACCTTC. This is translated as CASRPTGQGYGYTF.